The 5 T cell receptor beta chains in this list originate from one sample, sequenced in a study of T cell changes during pregnancy in multiple sclerosis (dated by TCRdb to the late 2010s). The method behind the library was the immunoSEQ multiplex PCR assay. Sourced from immuneACCESS, this table was stored by TCRdb with only in-frame sequences that have V and J called. A share of the clones is absent; for the studies checked, an unresolved V gene accounts for under half, and the remainder has no known explanation. The sample records more than 55,000 clones, approximately 90% of which are singletons. Clones ranked in the top ten supply around 3.5% of the sample. This material consisted of peripheral blood, taken after pregnancy. The receptors stem from a female donor in good health, enrolled as a control in a pregnancy study.

The chain employs TRBV18 and TRBJ2-7; a possible D gene is TRBD2 (7 bases). Per the germline V gene, CDR1 is KGHSH and CDR2 is LQKENI. CDR3 length equals 16 residues. Trimming stripped 0 bases from V and 3 bases from J, with 15 bases between. This CDR3 reads CASSPPGGGVGYEQYF. The CDR3 bases are TGTGCCAGCTCACCACCGGGCGGGGGCGTCGGCTACGAGCAGTACTTC. Together with reference TRBV18 and TRBJ2-7, the CDR3 gives the full variable domain: NAGVMQNPRHLVRRRGQEARLRCSPMKGHSHVYWYRQLPEEGLKFMVYLQKENIIDESGMPKERFSAEFPKEGPSILRIQQVVRGDSAAYFCASSPPGGGVGYEQYFGPGTRLTVT.

This clone was observed once. The rearrangement joins TRBV10-3 to TRBJ1-1; D is possibly TRBD1 (6 bases). The CDR3 extends over 15 amino acids. The V end lost 4 bases, the J end lost 1 base, and 13 bases lay between the germline ends. Germline lookup yields CDR1 ENHRY and CDR2 SYGVKD. Here the CDR3 reads CAISGQTGWNTEAFF. The DNA for the CDR3 is TGTGCCATCAGTGGGCAAACAGGGTGGAACACTGAAGCTTTCTTT.

The chain links TRBV15 to TRBJ2-3; D ambiguous. Germline loops: CDR1 LNHNV, CDR2 YYDKDF (reference sequence). V shed 5 bases and J shed 2 bases, with 5 bases lying between them. This CDR3 is built from 12 residues. The chain's CDR3 is CATSPPTDTQYF. CDR3 bases: TGTGCCACCAGCCCTCCCACAGATACGCAGTATTTT. The whole variable domain, filled in from reference TRBV15 and TRBJ2-3, reads DAMVIQNPRYQVTQFGKPVTLSCSQTLNHNVMYWYQQKSSQAPKLLFHYYDKDFNNEADTPDNFQSRRPNTSFCFLDIRSPGLGDTAMYLCATSPPTDTQYFGPGTRLTVL.

The J gene is TRBJ2-3, the V gene TRBV7-8; no clear D. Trimming pared 1 base from V and 4 bases from J, leaving 3 bases between. Germline CDR1 and CDR2: SGHVS and FQNEAQ. This CDR3 contains 12 residues. The CDR3 DNA reads TGTGCCAGCAGCTTAGTATCAGATACGCAGTATTTT. Amino acid sequence: CASSLVSDTQYF.

The gene calls are TRBV7-2 and TRBJ1-1; TRBD1 matches at 7 bases. The CDR3 has 15 residues. Trimming at V came to 1 base and at J to 5 bases, leaving 7 bases not matched to a gene. The V gene's germline CDR1 is SGHTA and CDR2 FQGNSA. This CDR3 reads CASSLEATGQTEAFF. CDR3 in DNA: TGTGCCAGCAGCTTAGAGGCGACAGGGCAGACTGAAGCTTTCTTT.